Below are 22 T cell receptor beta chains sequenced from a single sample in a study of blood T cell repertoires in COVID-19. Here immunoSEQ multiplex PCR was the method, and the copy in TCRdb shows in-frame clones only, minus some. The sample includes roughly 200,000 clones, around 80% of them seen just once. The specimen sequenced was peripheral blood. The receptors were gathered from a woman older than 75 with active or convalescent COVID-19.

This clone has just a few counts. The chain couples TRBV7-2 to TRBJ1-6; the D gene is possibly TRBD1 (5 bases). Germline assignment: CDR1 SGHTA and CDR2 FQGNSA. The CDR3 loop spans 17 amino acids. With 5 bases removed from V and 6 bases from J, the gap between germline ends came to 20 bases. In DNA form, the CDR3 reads TGTGCCAGCAGCCCGGCCCCGTGGCAGGGCAGTAATTCACCCCTCCACTTT. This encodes CASSPAPWQGSNSPLHF.

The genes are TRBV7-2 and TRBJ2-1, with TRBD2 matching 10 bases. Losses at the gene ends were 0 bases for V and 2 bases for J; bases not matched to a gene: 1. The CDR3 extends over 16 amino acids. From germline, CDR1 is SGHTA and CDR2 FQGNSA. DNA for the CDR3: TGTGCCAGCAGCTTAGCTACTAGCGGGGCCTACAATGAGCAGTTCTTC. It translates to CASSLATSGAYNEQFF.

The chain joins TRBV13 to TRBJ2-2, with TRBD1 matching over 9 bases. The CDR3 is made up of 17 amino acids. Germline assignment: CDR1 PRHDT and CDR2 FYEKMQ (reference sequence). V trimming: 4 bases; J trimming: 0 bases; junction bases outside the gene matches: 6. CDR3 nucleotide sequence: TGTGCCAGCAGCTCCGGACAGGGGAGGGCGAACACCGGGGAGCTGTTTTTT. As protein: CASSSGQGRANTGELFF. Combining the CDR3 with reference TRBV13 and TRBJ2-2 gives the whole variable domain AAGVIQSPRHLIKEKRETATLKCYPIPRHDTVYWYQQGPGQDPQFLISFYEKMQSDKGSIPDRFSAQQFSDYHSELNMSSLELGDSALYFCASSSGQGRANTGELFFGEGSRLTVL.

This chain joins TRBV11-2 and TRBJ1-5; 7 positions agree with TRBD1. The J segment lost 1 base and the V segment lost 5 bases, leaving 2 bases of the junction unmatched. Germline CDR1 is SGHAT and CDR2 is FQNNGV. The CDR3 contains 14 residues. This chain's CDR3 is CASSAGQSNQPQHF. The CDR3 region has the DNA TGTGCCAGCAGCGCGGGACAGAGCAATCAGCCCCAGCATTTT. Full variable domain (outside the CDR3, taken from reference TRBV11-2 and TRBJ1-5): EAGVAQSPRYKIIEKRQSVAFWCNPISGHATLYWYQQILGQGPKLLIQFQNNGVVDDSQLPKDRFSAERLKGVDSTLKIQPAKLEDSAVYLCASSAGQSNQPQHFGDGTRLSIL.

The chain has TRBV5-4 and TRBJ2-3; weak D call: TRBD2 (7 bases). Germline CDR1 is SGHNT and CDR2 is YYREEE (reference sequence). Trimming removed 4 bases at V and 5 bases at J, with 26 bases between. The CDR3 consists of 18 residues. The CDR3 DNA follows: TGTGCCAGCAGCAAGACTAGGGAGGGGGGTTGGACGGGAGATACGCAGTATTTT. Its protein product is CASSKTREGGWTGDTQYF.

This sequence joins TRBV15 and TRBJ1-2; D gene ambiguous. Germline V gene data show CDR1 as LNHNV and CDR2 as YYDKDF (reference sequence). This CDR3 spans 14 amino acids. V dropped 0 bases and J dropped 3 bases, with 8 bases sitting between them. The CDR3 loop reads CATSREGGHYGYTF. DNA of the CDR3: TGTGCCACCAGCAGAGAAGGAGGGCACTATGGCTACACCTTC.

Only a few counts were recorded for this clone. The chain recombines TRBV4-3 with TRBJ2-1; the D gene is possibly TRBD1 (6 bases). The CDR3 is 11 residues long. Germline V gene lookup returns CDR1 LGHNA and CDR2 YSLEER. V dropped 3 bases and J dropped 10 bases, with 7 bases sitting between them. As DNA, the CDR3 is TGCGCCAGCAGCCAGGGGACAGAGCAGTTCTTC. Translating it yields CASSQGTEQFF.

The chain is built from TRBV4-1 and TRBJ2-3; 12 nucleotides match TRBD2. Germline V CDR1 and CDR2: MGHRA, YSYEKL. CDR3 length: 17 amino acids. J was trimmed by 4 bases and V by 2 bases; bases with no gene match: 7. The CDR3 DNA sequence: TGCGCCAGCAGCCAACATTGGACTAGCGGGGTCGCAGATACGCAGTATTTT. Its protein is CASSQHWTSGVADTQYF.

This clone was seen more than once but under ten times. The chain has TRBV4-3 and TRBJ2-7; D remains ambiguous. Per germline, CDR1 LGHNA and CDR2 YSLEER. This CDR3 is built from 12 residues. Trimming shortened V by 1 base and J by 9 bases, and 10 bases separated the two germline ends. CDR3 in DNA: TGCGCCAGCAGCCAAGGCCTGGAGCGGCAGTACTTC. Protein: CASSQGLERQYF.

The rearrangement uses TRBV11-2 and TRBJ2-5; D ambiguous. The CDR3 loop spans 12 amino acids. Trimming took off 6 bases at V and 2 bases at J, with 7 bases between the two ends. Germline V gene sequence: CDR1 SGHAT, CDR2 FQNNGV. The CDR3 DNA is TGTGCCAGCAGAGACATGCAAGAGACCCAGTACTTC. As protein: CASRDMQETQYF.

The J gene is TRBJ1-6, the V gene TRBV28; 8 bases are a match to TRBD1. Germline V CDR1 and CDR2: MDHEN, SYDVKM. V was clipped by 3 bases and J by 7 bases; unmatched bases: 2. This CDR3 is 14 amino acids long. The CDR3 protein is CASSFAGGNSPLHF. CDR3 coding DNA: TGTGCCAGCAGTTTTGCAGGGGGCAATTCACCCCTCCACTTT.

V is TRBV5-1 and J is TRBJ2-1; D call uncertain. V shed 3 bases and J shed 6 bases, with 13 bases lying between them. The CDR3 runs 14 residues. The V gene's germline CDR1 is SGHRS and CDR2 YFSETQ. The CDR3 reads CASSSLGALNEQFF. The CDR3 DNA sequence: TGCGCCAGCAGCTCTTTAGGAGCTCTCAATGAGCAGTTCTTC.

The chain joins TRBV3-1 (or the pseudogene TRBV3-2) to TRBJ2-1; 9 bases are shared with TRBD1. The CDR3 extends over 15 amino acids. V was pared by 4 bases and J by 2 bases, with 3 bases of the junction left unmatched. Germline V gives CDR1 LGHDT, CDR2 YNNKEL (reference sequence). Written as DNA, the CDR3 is TGTGCCAGCAGCCCGACAGGGGGGACCTACAATGAGCAGTTCTTC. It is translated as CASSPTGGTYNEQFF.

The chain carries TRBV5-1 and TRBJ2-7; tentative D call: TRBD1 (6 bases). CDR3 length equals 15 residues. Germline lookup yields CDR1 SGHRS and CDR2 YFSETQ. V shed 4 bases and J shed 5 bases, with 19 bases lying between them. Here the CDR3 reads CASSIRTAHGDEQYF. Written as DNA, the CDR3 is TGCGCCAGCAGCATCCGGACAGCCCACGGAGACGAGCAGTACTTC.

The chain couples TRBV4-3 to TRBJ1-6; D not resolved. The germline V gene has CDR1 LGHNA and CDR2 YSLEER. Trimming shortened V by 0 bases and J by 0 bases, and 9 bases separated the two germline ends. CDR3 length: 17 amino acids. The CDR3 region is CASSQDPGSSYNSPLHF. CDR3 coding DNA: TGCGCCAGCAGCCAAGATCCGGGTAGCTCCTATAATTCACCCCTCCACTTT.

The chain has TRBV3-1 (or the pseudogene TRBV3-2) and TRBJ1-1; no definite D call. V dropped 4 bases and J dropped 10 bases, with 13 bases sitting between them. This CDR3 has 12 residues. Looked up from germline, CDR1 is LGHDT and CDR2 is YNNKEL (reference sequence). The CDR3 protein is CASSPSGGVAFF. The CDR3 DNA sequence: TGTGCCAGCAGCCCGAGCGGTGGGGTAGCTTTCTTT.

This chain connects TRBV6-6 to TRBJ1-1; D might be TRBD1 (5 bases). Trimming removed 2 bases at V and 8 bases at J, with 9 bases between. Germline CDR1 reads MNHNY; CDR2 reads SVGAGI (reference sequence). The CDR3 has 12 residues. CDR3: CASSYRRGEAFF. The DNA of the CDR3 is TGTGCCAGCAGTTACAGGAGGGGAGAAGCTTTCTTT.

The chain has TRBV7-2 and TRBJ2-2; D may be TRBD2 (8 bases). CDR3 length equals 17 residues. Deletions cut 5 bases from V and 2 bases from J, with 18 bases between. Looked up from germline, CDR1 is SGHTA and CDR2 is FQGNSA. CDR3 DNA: TGTGCCAGCAGCCGGGGGGGGACAGTGGGAAACACCGGGGAGCTGTTTTTT. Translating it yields CASSRGGTVGNTGELFF.

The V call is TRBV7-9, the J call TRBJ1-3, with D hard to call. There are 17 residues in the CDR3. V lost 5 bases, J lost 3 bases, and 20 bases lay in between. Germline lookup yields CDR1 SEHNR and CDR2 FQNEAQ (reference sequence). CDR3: CASSHPAGNFDGNTIYF. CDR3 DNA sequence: TGTGCCAGCAGCCACCCGGCCGGGAATTTCGATGGAAACACCATATATTTT.

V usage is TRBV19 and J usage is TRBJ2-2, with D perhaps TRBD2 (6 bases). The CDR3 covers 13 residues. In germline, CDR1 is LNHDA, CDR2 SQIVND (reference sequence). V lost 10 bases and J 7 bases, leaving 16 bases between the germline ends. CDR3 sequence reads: CAIRPGRGGELFF. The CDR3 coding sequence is TGTGCCATACGCCCCGGGAGAGGCGGGGAGCTGTTTTTT.

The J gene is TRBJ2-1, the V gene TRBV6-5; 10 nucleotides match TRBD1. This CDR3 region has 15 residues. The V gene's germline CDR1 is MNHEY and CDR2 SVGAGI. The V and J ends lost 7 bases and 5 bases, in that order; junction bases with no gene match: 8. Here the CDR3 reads CASNFRDRGNNEQFF. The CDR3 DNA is TGTGCCAGCAACTTCCGGGACAGGGGTAACAATGAGCAGTTCTTC.

The CDR3 DNA reads TGTGCCAGTAAACGGGATCTCGACTATGGCTACACCTTC. This sequence encodes CASKRDLDYGYTF. The V gene is TRBV19, the J gene TRBJ1-2; D uncertain. Germline V gives CDR1 LNHDA, CDR2 SQIVND (reference sequence). The V end lost 7 bases, the J end lost 3 bases, and 12 bases lay between the germline ends. This CDR3 region has 13 residues.